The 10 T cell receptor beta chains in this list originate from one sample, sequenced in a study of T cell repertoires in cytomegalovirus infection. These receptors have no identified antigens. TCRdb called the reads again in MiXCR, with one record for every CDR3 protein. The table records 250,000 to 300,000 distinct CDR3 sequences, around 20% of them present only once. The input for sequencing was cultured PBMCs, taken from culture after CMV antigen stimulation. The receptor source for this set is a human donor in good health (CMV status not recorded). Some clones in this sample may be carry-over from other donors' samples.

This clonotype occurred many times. The CDR3 nucleotides read TGTGCCAGCAGCCAGGACAGGGGAAACACAGATACGCAGTATTTT. Its protein product is CASSQDRGNTDTQYF. The chain has TRBV7-2 and TRBJ2-3; 9 positions match TRBD1. Germline CDR1 reads SGHTA; CDR2 reads FQGNSA. This CDR3 contains 15 residues. With 5 bases clipped from V and 2 bases from J, the junction kept 5 bases outside the gene matches.

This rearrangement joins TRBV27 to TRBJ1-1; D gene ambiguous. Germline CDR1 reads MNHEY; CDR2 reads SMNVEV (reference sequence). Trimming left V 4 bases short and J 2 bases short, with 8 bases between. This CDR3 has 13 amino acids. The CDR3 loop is CASSYQVNTEAFF. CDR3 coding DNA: TGTGCCAGCAGTTACCAGGTTAACACTGAAGCTTTCTTT.

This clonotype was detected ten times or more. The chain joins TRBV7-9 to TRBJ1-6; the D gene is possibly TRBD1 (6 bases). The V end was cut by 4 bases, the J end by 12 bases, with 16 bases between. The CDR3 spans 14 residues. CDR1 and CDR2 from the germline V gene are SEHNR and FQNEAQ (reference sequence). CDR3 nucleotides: TGTGCCAGCAGCTACGGGACATATCTAAAACCCCTCCACTTT. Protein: CASSYGTYLKPLHF.

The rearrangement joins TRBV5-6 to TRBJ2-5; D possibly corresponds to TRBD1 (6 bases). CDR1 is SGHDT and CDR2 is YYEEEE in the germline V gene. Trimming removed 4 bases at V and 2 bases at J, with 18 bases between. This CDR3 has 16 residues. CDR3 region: CASSDRIGTRQETQYF. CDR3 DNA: TGTGCCAGCAGCGACCGAATAGGGACACGGCAAGAGACCCAGTACTTC.

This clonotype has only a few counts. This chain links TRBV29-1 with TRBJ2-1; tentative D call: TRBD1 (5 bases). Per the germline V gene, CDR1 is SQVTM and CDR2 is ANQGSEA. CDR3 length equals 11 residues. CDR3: CSAGPYNEQFF. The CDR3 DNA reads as TGCAGTGCAGGGCCTTACAATGAGCAGTTCTTC.

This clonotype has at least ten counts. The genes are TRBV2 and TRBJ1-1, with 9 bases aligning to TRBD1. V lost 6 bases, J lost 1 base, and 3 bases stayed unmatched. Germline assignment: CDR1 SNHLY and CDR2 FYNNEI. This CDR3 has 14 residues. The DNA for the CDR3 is TGTGCCAGCAGGTTGACAGGGGGGAACACTGAAGCTTTCTTT. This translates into CASRLTGGNTEAFF.

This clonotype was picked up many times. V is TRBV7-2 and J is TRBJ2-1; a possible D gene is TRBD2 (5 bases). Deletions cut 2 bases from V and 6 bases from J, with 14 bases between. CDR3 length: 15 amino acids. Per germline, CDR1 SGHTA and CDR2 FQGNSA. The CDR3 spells CASSLTPRTRNEQFF. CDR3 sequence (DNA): TGTGCCAGCAGCTTAACTCCCCGGACTCGCAATGAGCAGTTCTTC.

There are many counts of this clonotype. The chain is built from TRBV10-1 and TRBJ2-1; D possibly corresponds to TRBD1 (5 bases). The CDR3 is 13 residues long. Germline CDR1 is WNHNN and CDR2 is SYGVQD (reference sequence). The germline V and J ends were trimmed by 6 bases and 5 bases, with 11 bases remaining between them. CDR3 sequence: CASSRVIDNEQFF. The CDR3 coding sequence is TGCGCCAGCAGCAGGGTAATCGACAATGAGCAGTTCTTC.

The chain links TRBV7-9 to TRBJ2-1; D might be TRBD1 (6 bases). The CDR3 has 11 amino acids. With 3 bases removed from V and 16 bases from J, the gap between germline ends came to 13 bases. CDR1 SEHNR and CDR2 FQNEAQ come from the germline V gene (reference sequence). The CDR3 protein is CASSLGDRNFF. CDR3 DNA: TGTGCCAGCAGCTTGGGTGACAGGAATTTCTTC.

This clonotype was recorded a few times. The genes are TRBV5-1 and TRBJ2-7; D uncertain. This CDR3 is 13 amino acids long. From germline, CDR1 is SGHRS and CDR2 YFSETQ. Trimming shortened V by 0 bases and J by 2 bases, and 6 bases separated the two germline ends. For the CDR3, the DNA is TGCGCCAGCAGCTTGGGTCCCCCCTACGAGCAGTACGTC. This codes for CASSLGPPYEQYV.